This TCR beta chain was recorded in a study of shared T cell receptors in the human thymus. Germline V CDR1 and CDR2: SGHRS, YFSETQ. The ends were cut back, 0 bases at V and 10 bases at J, with 19 bases in the middle. The CDR3 consists of 15 residues. TCRdb keeps only in-frame clones here, not all; method: immunoSEQ multiplex PCR. The sample contains some 400,000 clones, approximately 95% of which appear only once. The TCR sequence derives from a human donor. Sequencing was performed on thymocytes. The chain links TRBV5-1 to TRBJ1-1, with TRBD1 as a possible D gene (5 bases). In DNA, the CDR3 is TGCGCCAGCAGCTTGGGGCGGCAGGGCAGGTTGGGAGCTTTCTTT. It translates to CASSLGRQGRLGAFF.